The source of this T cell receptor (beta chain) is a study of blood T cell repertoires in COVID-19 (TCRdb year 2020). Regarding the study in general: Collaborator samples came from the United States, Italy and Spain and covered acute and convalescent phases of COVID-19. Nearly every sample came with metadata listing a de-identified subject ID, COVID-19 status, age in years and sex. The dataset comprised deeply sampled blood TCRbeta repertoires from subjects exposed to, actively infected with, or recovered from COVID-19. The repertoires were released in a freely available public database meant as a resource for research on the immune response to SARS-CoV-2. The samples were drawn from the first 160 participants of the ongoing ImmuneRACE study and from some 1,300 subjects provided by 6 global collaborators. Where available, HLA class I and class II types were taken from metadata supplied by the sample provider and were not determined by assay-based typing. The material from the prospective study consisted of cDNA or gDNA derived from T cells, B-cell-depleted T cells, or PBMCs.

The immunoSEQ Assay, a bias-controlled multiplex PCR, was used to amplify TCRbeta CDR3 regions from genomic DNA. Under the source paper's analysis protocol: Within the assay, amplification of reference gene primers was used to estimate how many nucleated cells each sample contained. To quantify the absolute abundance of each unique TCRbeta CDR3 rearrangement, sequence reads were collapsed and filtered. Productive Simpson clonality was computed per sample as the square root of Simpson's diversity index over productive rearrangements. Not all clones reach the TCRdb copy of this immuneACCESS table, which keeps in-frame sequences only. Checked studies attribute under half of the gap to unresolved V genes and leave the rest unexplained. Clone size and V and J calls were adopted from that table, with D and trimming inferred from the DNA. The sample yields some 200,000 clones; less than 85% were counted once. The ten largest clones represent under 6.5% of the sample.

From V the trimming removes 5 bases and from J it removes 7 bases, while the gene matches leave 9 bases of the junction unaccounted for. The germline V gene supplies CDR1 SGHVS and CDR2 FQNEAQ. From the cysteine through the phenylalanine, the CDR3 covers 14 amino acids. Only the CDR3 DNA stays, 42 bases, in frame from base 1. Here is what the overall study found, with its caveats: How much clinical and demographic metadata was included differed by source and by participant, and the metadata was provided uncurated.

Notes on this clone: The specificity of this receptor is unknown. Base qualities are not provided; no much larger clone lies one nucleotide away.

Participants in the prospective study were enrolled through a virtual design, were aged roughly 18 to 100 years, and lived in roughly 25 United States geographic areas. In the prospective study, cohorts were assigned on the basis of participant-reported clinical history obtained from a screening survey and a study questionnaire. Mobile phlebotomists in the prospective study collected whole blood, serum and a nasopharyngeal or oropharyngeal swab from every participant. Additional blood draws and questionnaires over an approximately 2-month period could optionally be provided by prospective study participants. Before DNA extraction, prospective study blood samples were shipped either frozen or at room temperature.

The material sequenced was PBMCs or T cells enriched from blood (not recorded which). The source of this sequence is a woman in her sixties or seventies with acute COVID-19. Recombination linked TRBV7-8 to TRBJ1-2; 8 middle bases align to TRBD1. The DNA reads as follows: TGTGCCAGCAGCGGGGGGGACAGGCAGATTGGCTACACCTTC. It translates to CASSGGDRQIGYTF.